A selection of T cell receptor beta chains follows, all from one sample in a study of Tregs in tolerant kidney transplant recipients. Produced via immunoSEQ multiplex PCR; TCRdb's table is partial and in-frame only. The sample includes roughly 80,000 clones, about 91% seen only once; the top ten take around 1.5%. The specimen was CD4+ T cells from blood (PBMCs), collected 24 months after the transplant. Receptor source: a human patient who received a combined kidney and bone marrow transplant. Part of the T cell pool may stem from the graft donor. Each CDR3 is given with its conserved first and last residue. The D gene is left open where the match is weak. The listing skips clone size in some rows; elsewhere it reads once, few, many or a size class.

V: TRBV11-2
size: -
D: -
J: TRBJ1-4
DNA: TGTGCCAGCAGCGTCAACCAGGGGACCCATGAAAAACTGTTTTTT
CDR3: CASSVNQGTHEKLFF

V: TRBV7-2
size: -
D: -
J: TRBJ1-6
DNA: TGTGCCAGCAAGATTACAGGGTCGAATTCACCCCTCCACTTT
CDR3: CASKITGSNSPLHF

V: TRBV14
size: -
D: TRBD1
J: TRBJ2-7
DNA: TGTGCCAGCAGCCTTGGGACAGGGTTCTCCGAGCAGTACTTC
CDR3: CASSLGTGFSEQYF

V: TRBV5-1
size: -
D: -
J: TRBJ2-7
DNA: TGCGCCAGCAGCTTGGGCGGGACTTCCTACGAGCAGTACTTC
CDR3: CASSLGGTSYEQYF

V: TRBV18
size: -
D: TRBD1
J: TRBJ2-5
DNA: TGTGCCAGCTCACCAGACAGGGGGACCCAAGAGACCCAGTACTTC
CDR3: CASSPDRGTQETQYF

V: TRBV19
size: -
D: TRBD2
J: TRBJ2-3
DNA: TGTGCCAGTAGTCTAGCGGGAGATACGCAGTATTTT
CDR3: CASSLAGDTQYF

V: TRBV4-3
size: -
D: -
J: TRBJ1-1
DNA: TGCGCCAGCAGCCAAGGGGCGGGACTTATGAACACTGAAGCTTTCTTT
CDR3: CASSQGAGLMNTEAFF

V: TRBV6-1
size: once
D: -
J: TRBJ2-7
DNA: TGTGCCAGCAGTGCATACTGGGCCCCCTCCTACGAGCAGTACTTC
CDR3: CASSAYWAPSYEQYF

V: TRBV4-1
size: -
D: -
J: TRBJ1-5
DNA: TGCGCCAGCAGCCAAGATGATGCGGGTCAGCCCCAGCATTTT
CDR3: CASSQDDAGQPQHF

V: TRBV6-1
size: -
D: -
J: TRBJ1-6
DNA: TGTGCCAGCATACTGGGCTATAATTCCCCCCTCCACTTT
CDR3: CASILGYNSPLHF

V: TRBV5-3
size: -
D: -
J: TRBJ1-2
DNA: TGTGCCAGAAGCAGGCCGGGGAACTATGGCTACACCTTC
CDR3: CARSRPGNYGYTF

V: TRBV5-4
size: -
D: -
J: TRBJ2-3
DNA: TGTGCCAGCAGCCTGGCGGGGAGCACAGATACGCAGTATTTT
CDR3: CASSLAGSTDTQYF

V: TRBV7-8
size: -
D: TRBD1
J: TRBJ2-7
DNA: TGTGCCAGCAGCTTTGGGACAGGGGGAGAGCAGTACTTC
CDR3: CASSFGTGGEQYF

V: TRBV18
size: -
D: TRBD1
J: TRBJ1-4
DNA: TGTGCCAGCTCACTTCGAGGGACAGGGGGAACAACTAATGAAAAACTGTTTTTT
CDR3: CASSLRGTGGTTNEKLFF

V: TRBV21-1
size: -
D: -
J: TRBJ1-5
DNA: TGTGCCAGCAGCAAAGGTGCGGGACAGGGGGGGGATCAGCCCCAGCATTTT
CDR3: CASSKGAGQGGDQPQHF

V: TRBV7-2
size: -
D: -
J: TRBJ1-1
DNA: TGTGCCAGCAGCTCTCAGGGCTTGAACACTGAAGCTTTCTTT
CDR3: CASSSQGLNTEAFF